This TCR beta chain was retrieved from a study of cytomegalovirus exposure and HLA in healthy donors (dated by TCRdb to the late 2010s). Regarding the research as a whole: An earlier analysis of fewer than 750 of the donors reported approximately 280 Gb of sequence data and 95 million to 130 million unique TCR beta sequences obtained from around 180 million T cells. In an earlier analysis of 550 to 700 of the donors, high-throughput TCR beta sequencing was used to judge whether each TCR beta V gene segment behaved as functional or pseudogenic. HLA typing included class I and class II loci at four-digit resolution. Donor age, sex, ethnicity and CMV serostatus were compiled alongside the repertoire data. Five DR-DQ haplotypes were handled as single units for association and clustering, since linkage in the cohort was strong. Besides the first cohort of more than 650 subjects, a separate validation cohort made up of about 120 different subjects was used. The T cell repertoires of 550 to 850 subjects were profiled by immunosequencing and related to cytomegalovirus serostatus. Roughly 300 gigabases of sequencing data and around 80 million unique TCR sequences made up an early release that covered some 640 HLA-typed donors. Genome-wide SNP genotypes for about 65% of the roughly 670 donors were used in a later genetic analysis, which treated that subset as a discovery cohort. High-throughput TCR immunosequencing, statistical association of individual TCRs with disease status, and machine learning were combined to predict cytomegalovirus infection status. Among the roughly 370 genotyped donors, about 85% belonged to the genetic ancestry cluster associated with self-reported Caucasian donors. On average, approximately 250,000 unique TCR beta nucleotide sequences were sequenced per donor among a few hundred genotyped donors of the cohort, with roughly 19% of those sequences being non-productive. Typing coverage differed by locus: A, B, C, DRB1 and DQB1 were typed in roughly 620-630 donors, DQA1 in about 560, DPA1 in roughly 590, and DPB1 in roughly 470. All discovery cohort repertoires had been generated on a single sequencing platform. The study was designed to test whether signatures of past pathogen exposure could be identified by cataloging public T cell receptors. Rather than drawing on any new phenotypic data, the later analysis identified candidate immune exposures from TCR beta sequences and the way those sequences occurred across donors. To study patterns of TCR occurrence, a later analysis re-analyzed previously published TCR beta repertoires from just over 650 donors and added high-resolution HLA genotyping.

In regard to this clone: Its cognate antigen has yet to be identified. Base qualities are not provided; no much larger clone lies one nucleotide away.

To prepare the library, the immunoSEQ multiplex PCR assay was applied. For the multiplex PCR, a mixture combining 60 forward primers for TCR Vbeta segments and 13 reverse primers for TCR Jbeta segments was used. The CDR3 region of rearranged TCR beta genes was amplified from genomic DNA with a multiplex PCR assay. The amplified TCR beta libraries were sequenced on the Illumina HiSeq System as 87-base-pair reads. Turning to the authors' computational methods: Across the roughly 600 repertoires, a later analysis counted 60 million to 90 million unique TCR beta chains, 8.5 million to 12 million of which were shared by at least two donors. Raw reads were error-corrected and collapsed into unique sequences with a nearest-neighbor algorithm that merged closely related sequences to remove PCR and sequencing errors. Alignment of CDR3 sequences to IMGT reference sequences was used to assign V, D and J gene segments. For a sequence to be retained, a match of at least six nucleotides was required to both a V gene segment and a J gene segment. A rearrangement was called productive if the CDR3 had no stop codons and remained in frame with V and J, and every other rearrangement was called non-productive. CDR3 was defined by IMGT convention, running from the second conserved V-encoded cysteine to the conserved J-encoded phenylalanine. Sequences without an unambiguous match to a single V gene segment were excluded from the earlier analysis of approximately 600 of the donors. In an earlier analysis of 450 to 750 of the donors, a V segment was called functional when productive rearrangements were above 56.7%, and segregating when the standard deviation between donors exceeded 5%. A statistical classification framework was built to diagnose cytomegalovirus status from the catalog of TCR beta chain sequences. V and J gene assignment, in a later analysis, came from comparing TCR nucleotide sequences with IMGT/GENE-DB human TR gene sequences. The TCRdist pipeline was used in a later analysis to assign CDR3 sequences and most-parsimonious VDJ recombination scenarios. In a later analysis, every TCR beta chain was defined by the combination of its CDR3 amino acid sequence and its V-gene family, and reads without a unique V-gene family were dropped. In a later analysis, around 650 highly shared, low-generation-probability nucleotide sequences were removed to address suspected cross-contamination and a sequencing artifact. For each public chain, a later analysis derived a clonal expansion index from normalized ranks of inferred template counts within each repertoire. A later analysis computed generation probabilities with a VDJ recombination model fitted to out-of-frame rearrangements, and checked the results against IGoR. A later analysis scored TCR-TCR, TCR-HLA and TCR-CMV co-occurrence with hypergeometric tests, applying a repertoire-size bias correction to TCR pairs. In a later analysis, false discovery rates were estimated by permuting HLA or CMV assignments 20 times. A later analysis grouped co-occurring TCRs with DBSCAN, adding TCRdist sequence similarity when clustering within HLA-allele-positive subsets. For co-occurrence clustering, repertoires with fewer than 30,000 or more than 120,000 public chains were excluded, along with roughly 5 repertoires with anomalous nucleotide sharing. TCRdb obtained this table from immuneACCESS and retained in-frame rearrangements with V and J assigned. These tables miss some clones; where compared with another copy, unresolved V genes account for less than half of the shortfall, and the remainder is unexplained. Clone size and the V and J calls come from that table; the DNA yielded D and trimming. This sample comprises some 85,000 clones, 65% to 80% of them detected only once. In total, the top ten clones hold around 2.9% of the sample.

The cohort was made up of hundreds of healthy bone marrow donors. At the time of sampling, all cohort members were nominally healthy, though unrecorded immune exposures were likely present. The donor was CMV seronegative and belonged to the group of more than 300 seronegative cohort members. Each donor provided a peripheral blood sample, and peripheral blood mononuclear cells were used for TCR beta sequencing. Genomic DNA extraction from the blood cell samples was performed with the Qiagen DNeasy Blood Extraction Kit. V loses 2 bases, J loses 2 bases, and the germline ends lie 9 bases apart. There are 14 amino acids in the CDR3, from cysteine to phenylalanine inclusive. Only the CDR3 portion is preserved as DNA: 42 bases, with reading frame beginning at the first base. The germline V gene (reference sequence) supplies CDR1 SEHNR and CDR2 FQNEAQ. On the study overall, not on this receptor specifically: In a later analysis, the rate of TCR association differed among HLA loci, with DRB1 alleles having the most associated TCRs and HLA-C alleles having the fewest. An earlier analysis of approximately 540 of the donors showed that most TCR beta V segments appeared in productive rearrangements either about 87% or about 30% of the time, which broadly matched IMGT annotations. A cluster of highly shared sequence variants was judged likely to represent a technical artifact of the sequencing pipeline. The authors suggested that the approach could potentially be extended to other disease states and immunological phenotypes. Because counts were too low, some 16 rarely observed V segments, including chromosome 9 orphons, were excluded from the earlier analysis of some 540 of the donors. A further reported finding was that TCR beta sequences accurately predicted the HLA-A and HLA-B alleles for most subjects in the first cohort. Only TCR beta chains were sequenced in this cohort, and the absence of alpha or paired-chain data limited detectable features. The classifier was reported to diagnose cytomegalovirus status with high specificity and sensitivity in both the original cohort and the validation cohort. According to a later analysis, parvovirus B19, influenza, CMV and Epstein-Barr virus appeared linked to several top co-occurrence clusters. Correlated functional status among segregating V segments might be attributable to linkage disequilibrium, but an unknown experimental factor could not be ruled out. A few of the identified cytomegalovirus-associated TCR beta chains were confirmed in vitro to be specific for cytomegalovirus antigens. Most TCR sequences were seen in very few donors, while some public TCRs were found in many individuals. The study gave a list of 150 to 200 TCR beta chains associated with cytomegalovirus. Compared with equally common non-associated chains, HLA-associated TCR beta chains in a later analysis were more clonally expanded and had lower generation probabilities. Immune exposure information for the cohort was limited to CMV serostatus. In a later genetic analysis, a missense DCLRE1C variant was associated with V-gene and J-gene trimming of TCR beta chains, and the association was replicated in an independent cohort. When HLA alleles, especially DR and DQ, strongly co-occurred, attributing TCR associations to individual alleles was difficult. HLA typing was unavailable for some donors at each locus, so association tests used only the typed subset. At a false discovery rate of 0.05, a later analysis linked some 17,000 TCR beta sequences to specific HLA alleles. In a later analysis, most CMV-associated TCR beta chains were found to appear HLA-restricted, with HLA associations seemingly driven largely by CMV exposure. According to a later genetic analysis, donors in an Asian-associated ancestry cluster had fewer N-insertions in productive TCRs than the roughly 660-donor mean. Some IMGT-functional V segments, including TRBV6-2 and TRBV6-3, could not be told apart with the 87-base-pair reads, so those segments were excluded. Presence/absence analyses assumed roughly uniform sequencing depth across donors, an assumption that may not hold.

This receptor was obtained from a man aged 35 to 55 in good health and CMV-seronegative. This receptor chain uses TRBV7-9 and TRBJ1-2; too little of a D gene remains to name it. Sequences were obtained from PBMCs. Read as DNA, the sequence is TGTGCCAGCAGCTTAATAGGAGGAAACTATGGCTACACCTTC. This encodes CASSLIGGNYGYTF. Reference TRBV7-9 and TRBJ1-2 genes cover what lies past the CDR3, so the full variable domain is DTGVSQNPRHKITKRGQNVTFRCDPISEHNRLYWYRQTLGQGPEFLTYFQNEAQLEKSRLLSDRFSAERPKGSFSTLEIQRTEQGDSAMYLCASSLIGGNYGYTFGSGTRLTVV.